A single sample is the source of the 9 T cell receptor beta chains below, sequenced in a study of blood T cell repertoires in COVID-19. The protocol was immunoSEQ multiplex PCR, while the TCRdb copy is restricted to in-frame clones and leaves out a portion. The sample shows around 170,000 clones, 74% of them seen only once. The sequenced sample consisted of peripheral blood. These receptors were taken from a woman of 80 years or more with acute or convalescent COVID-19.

The CDR3 region is CASSSHTTSGDSYNEQFF. For the CDR3, the DNA is TGTGCCAGTAGTTCCCATACGACTAGCGGGGATTCCTACAATGAGCAGTTCTTC. This chain connects TRBV19 to TRBJ2-1, with 11 bases lining up with TRBD2. The V segment lost 5 bases and the J segment 1 base; nucleotides outside the gene matches: 10. The CDR3 is 18 amino acids. Germline CDR1 LNHDA, CDR2 SQIVND (reference sequence).

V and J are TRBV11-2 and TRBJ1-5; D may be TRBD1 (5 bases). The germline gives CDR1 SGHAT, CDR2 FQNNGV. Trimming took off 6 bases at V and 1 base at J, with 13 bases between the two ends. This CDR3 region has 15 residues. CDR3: CASSRGLLSNQPQHF. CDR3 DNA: TGTGCCAGCAGTAGGGGACTTCTGAGCAATCAGCCCCAGCATTTT.

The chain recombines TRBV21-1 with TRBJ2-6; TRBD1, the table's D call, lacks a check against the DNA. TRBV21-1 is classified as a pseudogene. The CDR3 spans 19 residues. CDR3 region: CASSKDLAGCDPGANVLTF. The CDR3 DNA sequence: TGTGCCAGCAGCAAAGATTTGGCAGGGTGCGATCCTGGGGCCAACGTCCTGACTTTC.

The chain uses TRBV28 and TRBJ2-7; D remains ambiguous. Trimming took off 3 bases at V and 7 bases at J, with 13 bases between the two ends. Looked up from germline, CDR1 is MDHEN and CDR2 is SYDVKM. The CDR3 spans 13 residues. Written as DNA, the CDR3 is TGTGCCAGCAGTTTCTCCGTCACGAGGGAGCAGTACTTC. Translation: CASSFSVTREQYF.

The CDR3, as DNA: TGTGCCTGGAGTGTCACACAGGGGTTCACTGAAGCTTTCTTT. It encodes CAWSVTQGFTEAFF. The chain carries TRBV30 and TRBJ1-1, with 7 bases matching TRBD1. The CDR3 has 14 amino acids. Germline V CDR1 and CDR2: GTSNPN, SVGIG (reference sequence). Trimming removed 0 bases from V and 4 bases from J; junction bases left unmatched: 5.

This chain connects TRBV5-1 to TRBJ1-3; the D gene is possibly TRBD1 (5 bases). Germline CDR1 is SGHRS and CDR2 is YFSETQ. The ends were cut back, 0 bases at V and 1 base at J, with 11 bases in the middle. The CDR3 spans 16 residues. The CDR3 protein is CASSLGATVSGNTIYF. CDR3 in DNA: TGCGCCAGCAGCTTGGGGGCGACAGTATCTGGAAACACCATATATTTT.

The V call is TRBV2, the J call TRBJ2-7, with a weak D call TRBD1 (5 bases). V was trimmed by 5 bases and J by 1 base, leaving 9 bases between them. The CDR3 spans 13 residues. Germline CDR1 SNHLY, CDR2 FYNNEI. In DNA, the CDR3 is TGTGCCAGCAGTTTACAGGATTCCTACGAGCAGTACTTC. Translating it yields CASSLQDSYEQYF.

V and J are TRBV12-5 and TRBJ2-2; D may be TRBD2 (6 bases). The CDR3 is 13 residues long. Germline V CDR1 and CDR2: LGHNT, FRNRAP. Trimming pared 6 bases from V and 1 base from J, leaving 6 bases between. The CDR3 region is CASGRENTGELFF. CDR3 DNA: TGTGCTAGTGGGCGGGAGAACACCGGGGAGCTGTTTTTT.

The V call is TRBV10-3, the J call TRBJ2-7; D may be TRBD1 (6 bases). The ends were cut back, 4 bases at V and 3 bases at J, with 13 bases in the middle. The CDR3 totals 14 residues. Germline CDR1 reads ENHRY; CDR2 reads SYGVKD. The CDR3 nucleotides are TGTGCCATCAGTGGGAAGGGGGTGGGCTACGAGCAGTACTTC. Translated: CAISGKGVGYEQYF.